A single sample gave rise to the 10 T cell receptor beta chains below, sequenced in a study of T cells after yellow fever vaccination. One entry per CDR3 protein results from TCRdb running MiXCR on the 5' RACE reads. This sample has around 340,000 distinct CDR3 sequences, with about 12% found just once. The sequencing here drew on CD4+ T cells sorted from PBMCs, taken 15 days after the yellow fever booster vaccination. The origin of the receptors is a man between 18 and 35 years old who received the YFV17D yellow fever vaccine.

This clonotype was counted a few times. This CDR3 reads CATKGGVWTGELFF. As DNA, the CDR3 is TGTGCCACTAAAGGGGGGGTCTGGACCGGGGAGCTGTTTTTT. The chain recombines TRBV28 with TRBJ2-2; tentative D call: TRBD2 (7 bases). Germline CDR1 and CDR2: MDHEN and SYDVKM. V was shortened by 10 bases and J by 5 bases, with 17 bases between the two germline ends. The CDR3 runs 14 residues.

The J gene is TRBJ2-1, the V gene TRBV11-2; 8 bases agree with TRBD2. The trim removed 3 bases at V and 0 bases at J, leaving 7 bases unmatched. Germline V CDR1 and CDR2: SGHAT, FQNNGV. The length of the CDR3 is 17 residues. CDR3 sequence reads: CASSFGLRGDSYNEQFF. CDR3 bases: TGTGCCAGCAGCTTTGGCTTGCGGGGGGACTCCTACAATGAGCAGTTCTTC.

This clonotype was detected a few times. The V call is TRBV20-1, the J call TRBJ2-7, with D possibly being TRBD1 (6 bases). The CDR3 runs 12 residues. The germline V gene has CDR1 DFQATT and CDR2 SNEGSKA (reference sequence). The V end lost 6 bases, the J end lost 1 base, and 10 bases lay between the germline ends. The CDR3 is CSARQDSYEQYV. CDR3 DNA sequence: TGCAGTGCGCGACAGGATTCCTACGAGCAGTACGTC.

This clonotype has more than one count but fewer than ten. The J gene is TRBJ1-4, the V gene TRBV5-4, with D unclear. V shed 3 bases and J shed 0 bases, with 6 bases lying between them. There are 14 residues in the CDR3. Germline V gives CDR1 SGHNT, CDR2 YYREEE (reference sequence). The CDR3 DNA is TGTGCCAGCAGCTCCTACACAACTAATGAAAAACTGTTTTTT. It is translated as CASSSYTTNEKLFF. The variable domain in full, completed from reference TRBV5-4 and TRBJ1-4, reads ETGVTQSPTHLIKTRGQQVTLRCSSQSGHNTVSWYQQALGQGPQFIFQYYREEENGRGNFPPRFSGLQFPNYSSELNVNALELDDSALYLCASSSYTTNEKLFFGSGTQLSVL.

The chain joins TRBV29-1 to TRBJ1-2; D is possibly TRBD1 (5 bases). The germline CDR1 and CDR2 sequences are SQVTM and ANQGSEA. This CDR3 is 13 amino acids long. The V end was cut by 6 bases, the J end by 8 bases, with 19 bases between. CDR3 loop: CSVTFGARRGYTF. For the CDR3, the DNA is TGCAGCGTCACTTTTGGGGCACGCCGGGGCTACACCTTC.

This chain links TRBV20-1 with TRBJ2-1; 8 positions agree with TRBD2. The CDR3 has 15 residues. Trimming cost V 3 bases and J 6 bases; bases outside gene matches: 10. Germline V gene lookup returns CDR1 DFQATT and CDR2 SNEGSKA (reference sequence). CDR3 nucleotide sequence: TGCAGTGCTAGCGTTAGGAGGACTAGCATCAATGAGCAGTTCTTC. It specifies CSASVRRTSINEQFF.

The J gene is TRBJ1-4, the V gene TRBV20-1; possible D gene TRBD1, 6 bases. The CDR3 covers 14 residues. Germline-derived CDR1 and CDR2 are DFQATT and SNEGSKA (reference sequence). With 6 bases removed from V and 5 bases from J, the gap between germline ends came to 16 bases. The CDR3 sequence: CSATYREGNEKLFF. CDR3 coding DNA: TGCAGTGCCACCTACAGGGAAGGGAATGAAAAACTGTTTTTT.

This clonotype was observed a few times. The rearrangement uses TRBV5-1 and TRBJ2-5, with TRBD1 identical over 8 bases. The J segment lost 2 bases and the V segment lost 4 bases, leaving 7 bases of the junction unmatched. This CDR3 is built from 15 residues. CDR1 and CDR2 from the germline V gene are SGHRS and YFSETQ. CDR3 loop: CASSLRQGRQETQYF. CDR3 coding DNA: TGCGCCAGCAGCCTCCGACAGGGGCGGCAAGAGACCCAGTACTTC.

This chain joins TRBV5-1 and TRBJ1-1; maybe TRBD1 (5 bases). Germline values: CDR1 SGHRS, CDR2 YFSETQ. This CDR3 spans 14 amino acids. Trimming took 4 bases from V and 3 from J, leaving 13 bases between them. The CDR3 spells CASSAGTRDTEAFF. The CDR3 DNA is TGCGCCAGCAGCGCGGGTACCAGGGACACTGAAGCTTTCTTT.

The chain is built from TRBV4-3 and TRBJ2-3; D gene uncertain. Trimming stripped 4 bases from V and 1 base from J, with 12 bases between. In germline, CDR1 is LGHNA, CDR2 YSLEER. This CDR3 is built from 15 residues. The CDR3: CASSRTTGRTDTQYF. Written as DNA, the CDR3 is TGCGCCAGCAGCCGAACGACTGGACGCACAGATACGCAGTATTTT.